These 23 T cell receptor beta chains originate from one sample sequenced in a study of graft-versus-host responses after intestinal transplantation. These TCRs' antigens remain unknown. Assay used: immunoSEQ multiplex PCR; TCRdb lists only in-frame clones, some missing. The sample has 90,000 to 95,000 clones; just over 90% are singletons. The source was unstimulated CD8+ T cells sorted from spleen or lymph node cells, collected before intestinal transplant. The origin of the receptors is a human donor who received an intestinal transplant.

The DNA for the CDR3 is TGTGCCAGCAGCGTAGAGTCAGGGCCCCTGGGGGAAAAACTGTTTTTT. Its translation is CASSVESGPLGEKLFF. The rearrangement uses TRBV9 and TRBJ1-4; a weak D match, TRBD1 (5 bases). Germline V gene data show CDR1 as SGDLS and CDR2 as YYNGEE. The CDR3 has 16 residues. Trimming stripped 0 bases from V and 8 bases from J, with 17 bases between.

This chain uses TRBV2 with TRBJ2-7; D not resolved. V was pared by 1 base and J by 4 bases, with 8 bases between. The CDR3 is 13 amino acids. From germline, CDR1 is SNHLY and CDR2 FYNNEI. In DNA, the CDR3 is TGTGCCAGCAGTGAAGACGGCCTTTACGAGCAGTACTTC. Its translation is CASSEDGLYEQYF.

The gene calls are TRBV11-2 and TRBJ1-5; tentatively, D is TRBD1 (6 bases). The CDR3 has 15 amino acids. V was trimmed by 1 base and J by 4 bases, leaving 11 bases between them. Per the germline V gene, CDR1 is SGHAT and CDR2 is FQNNGV. The CDR3 DNA follows: TGTGCCAGCAGCTTAGGGGCAGGGGCTAATCAGCCCCAGCATTTT. Residues: CASSLGAGANQPQHF. Looking up the rest from reference TRBV11-2 and TRBJ1-5 gives the full variable domain: EAGVAQSPRYKIIEKRQSVAFWCNPISGHATLYWYQQILGQGPKLLIQFQNNGVVDDSQLPKDRFSAERLKGVDSTLKIQPAKLEDSAVYLCASSLGAGANQPQHFGDGTRLSIL.

The chain employs TRBV2 and TRBJ2-1; D might be TRBD2 (7 bases). Per germline, CDR1 SNHLY and CDR2 FYNNEI. This CDR3 is 18 amino acids long. The V and J ends lost 6 bases and 2 bases respectively, with 23 bases between them. The CDR3 nucleotides read TGTGCCAGCAGCGCTAGGTACGGATGGCGGGGGCCCTACAATGAGCAGTTCTTC. It translates to CASSARYGWRGPYNEQFF.

The chain couples TRBV7-2 to TRBJ2-3; either TRBD1 or TRBD2 may fit D (6 bases each). The CDR3 has 17 amino acids. V lost 3 bases and J lost 2, with 18 bases in between. The germline V gene has CDR1 SGHTA and CDR2 FQGNSA. The CDR3 DNA follows: TGTGCCAGCAGCTTGTGGGGGGCCACTTGGTACACAGATACGCAGTATTTT. Protein sequence: CASSLWGATWYTDTQYF.

This chain uses TRBV5-5 with TRBJ1-6; D not certain. V lost 3 bases, J lost 6 bases, and 10 bases lay in between. Germline V gives CDR1 SGHKS, CDR2 YYEKEE (reference sequence). This CDR3 has 14 amino acids. This CDR3 is CASSSGLFNSPLHF. CDR3 in DNA: TGTGCCAGCAGCTCCGGACTGTTTAATTCACCCCTCCACTTT.

The chain is built from TRBV6-1 and TRBJ2-7; a possible D gene is TRBD2 (5 bases). CDR3 length: 13 residues. Germline loops: CDR1 MNHNS, CDR2 SASEGT. V shed 6 bases and J shed 3 bases, with 12 bases lying between them. The CDR3 reads CASREDEFYEQYF. DNA of the CDR3: TGTGCCAGCAGGGAGGACGAGTTCTACGAGCAGTACTTC.

J is TRBJ2-7 and V is TRBV6-5, with D maybe TRBD1 (5 bases). CDR1 is MNHEY, CDR2 SVGAGI, per germline. The CDR3 sequence is 14 residues long. V lost 2 bases, J lost 7 bases, and 15 bases lay in between. The CDR3 loop reads CASSYGPDTAEQYF. As DNA, the CDR3 is TGTGCCAGCAGTTACGGGCCGGACACCGCTGAGCAGTACTTC.

The V and J genes are TRBV27 and TRBJ2-5; 7 bases line up with TRBD2. Trimming cost V 2 bases and J 2 bases; bases outside gene matches: 5. CDR3 length equals 15 residues. Germline CDR1 and CDR2: MNHEY and SMNVEV (reference sequence). The CDR3, as DNA: TGTGCCAGCAGTTTAGTGGCGGGAGTACAAGAGACCCAGTACTTC. Translating it yields CASSLVAGVQETQYF.

The chain uses TRBV11-1 and TRBJ2-5; 7 nucleotides agree with TRBD2. The germline gives CDR1 SGHAT, CDR2 FQDESV (reference sequence). The CDR3 is 12 residues long. V was pared by 3 bases and J by 11 bases, with 6 bases of the junction left unmatched. In DNA form, the CDR3 reads TGTGCCAGCAGCTTCGGCGGGGGACGGCAGTACTTC. Protein product: CASSFGGGRQYF.

The chain couples TRBV5-4 to TRBJ1-2; 9 bases line up with TRBD1. The V gene's germline CDR1 is SGHNT and CDR2 YYREEE (reference sequence). The CDR3 is 17 amino acids. The V gene end was trimmed by 3 bases and the J gene end by 3 bases; junction bases not matched to a gene: 12. The CDR3 reads CASSSRDREFGDYGYTF. Written as DNA, the CDR3 is TGTGCCAGCAGCTCCCGGGACAGGGAATTTGGGGACTATGGCTACACCTTC.

V usage is TRBV14 and J usage is TRBJ2-1, with TRBD2 matching 8 bases. Looked up from germline, CDR1 is SGHDN and CDR2 is FVKESK. The CDR3 contains 15 residues. V shed 1 base and J 1 base; nucleotides not matched to a gene: 0. This CDR3 reads CASSQGLASYNEQFF. For the CDR3, the DNA is TGTGCCAGCAGCCAAGGACTAGCGTCCTACAATGAGCAGTTCTTC.

V is TRBV21-1 and J is TRBJ1-2; TRBD1 was called by the table and not checked on the DNA. TRBV21-1 is designated a pseudogene. The CDR3 sequence is 15 residues long. The CDR3 protein is CASSKGKGQGDCYTF. In nucleotides, the CDR3 is TGTGCCAGCAGCAAAGGGAAAGGACAGGGGGATTGCTACACCTTC.

The CDR3 here is CASRPGGSYEQYF. The CDR3, as DNA: TGTGCCAGCAGGCCTGGCGGATCCTACGAGCAGTACTTC. This chain connects TRBV28 to TRBJ2-7; D not resolved. CDR1 is MDHEN, CDR2 SYDVKM, per germline. This CDR3 spans 13 amino acids. Trimming left V 6 bases short and J 1 base short, with 10 bases between.

The chain recombines TRBV2 with TRBJ2-2; TRBD1 aligns across 7 bases. The CDR3 is 17 amino acids. Looked up from germline, CDR1 is SNHLY and CDR2 is FYNNEI. Trimming at V came to 10 bases and at J to 2 bases, leaving 16 bases not matched to a gene. In DNA, the CDR3 is TGTGCCACCATGGAATTGGGGACAGACACAAACACCGGGGAGCTGTTTTTT. Translating gives CATMELGTDTNTGELFF.

There are a few counts of this clone. The chain is built from TRBV11-2 and TRBJ1-3; a possible D gene is TRBD1 (5 bases). Germline-derived CDR1 and CDR2 are SGHAT and FQNNGV. CDR3 length: 14 amino acids. V lost 5 bases, J lost 4 bases, and 12 bases lay in between. This CDR3 is CASSRGDSGNTIYF. CDR3 DNA sequence: TGTGCCAGCAGCCGAGGCGACAGCGGAAACACCATATATTTT.

This chain joins TRBV11-2 and TRBJ2-1; possible D gene TRBD2, 7 bases. The CDR3 has 14 amino acids. The V and J ends lost 8 bases and 4 bases respectively, with 15 bases between them. Germline CDR1 SGHAT, CDR2 FQNNGV. The CDR3 here is CASLRGPNYNEQFF. DNA of the CDR3: TGTGCCAGCTTGCGGGGGCCCAATTACAATGAGCAGTTCTTC.

This chain connects TRBV25-1 to TRBJ2-1; D gene ambiguous. The CDR3 contains 17 residues. CDR1 and CDR2 from the germline V gene are MGHDK and SYGVNS. V lost 3 bases, J lost 0 bases, and 15 bases lay in between. In DNA form, the CDR3 reads TGTGCCAGCAGTGACCTCGTAAGTGACCCCTCCTACAATGAGCAGTTCTTC. Its protein is CASSDLVSDPSYNEQFF.

This clone was detected once. The chain has TRBV6-5 and TRBJ2-7; 8 bases map to TRBD2. V lost 2 bases and J lost 4; bases outside the gene matches: 4. Germline CDR1 is MNHEY and CDR2 is SVGAGI. CDR3 size: 14 residues. As DNA, the CDR3 is TGTGCCAGCAGTTACGGAAGCGGGAGTTACGAGCAGTACTTC. This encodes CASSYGSGSYEQYF.

V gene TRBV13 combines with J gene TRBJ2-7; perhaps D is TRBD1 or TRBD2 (6 bases each). From germline, CDR1 is PRHDT and CDR2 FYEKMQ (reference sequence). The V end lost 5 bases, the J end lost 6 bases, and 20 bases lay between the germline ends. CDR3 length equals 15 residues. CDR3 sequence reads: CASSQNPGAYGEQYF. As DNA, the CDR3 is TGTGCCAGCAGCCAAAACCCGGGGGCTTATGGCGAGCAGTACTTC.

This chain joins TRBV28 and TRBJ2-7; D is unclear. Trimming stripped 7 bases from V and 3 bases from J, with 13 bases between. The CDR3 is made up of 13 amino acids. Germline V lookup: CDR1 MDHEN, CDR2 SYDVKM. This CDR3 reads CASMREVGYEQYF. In DNA, the CDR3 is TGTGCCAGCATGCGAGAGGTCGGCTACGAGCAGTACTTC.

The rearrangement links TRBV9 to TRBJ2-5; D is unresolved. Germline loops: CDR1 SGDLS, CDR2 YYNGEE. CDR3 size: 14 residues. Trimming cost V 3 bases and J 2 bases, with 11 bases left between them. Here the CDR3 DNA reads TGTGCCAGCAGCGGGACCGAGGATCAAGAGACCCAGTACTTC. Protein sequence: CASSGTEDQETQYF.

This clone occurred a few times. The chain links TRBV14 to TRBJ2-3; D may be TRBD2 (7 bases). V was shortened by 1 base and J by 7 bases, with 24 bases between the two germline ends. CDR1 is SGHDN and CDR2 is FVKESK in the germline V gene. The CDR3 runs 18 residues. The CDR3 DNA follows: TGTGCCAGCAGCCAAGCCCACCTAGGGGGGGTGCCCAAGTATACGCAGTATTTT. This codes for CASSQAHLGGVPKYTQYF. The full variable domain, with the rest looked up from reference TRBV14 and TRBJ2-3, is EAGVTQFPSHSVIEKGQTVTLRCDPISGHDNLYWYRRVMGKEIKFLLHFVKESKQDESGMPNNRFLAERTGGTYSTLKVQPAELEDSGVYFCASSQAHLGGVPKYTQYFGPGTRLTVL.